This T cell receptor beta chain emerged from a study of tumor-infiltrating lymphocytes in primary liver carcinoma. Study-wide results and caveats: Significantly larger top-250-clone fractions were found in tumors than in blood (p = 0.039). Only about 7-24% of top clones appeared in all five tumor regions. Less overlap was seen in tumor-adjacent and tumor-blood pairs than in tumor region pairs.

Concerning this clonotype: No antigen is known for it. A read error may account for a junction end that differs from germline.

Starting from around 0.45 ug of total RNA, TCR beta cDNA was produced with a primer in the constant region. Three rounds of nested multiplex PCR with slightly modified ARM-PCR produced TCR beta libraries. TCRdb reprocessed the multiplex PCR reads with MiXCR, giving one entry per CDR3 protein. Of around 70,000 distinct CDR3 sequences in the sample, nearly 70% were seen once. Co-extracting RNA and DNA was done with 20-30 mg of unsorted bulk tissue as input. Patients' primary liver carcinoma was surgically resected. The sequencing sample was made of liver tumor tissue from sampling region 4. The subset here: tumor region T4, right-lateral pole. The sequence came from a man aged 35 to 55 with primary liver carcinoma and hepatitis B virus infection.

CDR3 nucleotides: TGTGCTAGCAGCTTAGGGCTAGCGGGATATGAGACCCAGCACTTC. As protein: CASSLGLAGYETQHF. This sequence joins TRBV11-2 and TRBJ2-5; 9 bases agree with TRBD2. The CDR3 sequence is 15 residues long. CDR1 is SGHAT, CDR2 FQNNGV, per germline.